Below are 8 T cell receptor beta chains sequenced from a single sample in a study of T cell repertoires in cytomegalovirus infection. These receptors have no known antigen. In TCRdb, the reads were re-called with MiXCR into one record per CDR3 protein. The data hold about 770,000 distinct CDR3 sequences, with 25% to 35% observed a single time. This specimen was cultured CD8+ T cells from PBMCs, taken from culture after CMV antigen stimulation. These TCRs come from a human donor in good health (CMV status not recorded). Some clones in this sample may be carry-over from other donors' samples.

This chain joins TRBV12-5 and TRBJ2-1; 7 bases are shared with TRBD2. The V gene's germline CDR1 is LGHNT and CDR2 FRNRAP. The CDR3 has 17 residues. With 0 bases clipped from V and 7 bases from J, the junction kept 12 bases outside the gene matches. The CDR3, as DNA: TGTGCTAGTGGTTTGGTACCGGTGGGGGGGACGAGGAATGAGCAGTTCTTC. Its protein product is CASGLVPVGGTRNEQFF.

In this sample, this clonotype turned up once. The rearrangement links TRBV5-1 to TRBJ2-2; 10 bases are shared with TRBD2. CDR1 and CDR2 from the germline V gene are SGHRS and YFSETQ. CDR3 length equals 16 residues. The V gene end was trimmed by 4 bases and the J gene end by 1 base; junction bases not matched to a gene: 4. The CDR3 sequence is CASSTLAGGNTGELFF. Here the CDR3 DNA reads TGCGCCAGCAGCACCTTAGCGGGGGGGAACACCGGGGAGCTGTTTTTT.

This clonotype was observed at least ten times. This sequence joins TRBV7-9 and TRBJ1-1, with TRBD1 matching over 8 bases. The germline V gene has CDR1 SEHNR and CDR2 FQNEAQ (reference sequence). The CDR3 runs 16 residues. V dropped 5 bases and J dropped 2; count of bases not matched to a gene: 10. The CDR3 loop is CASSGFRDRGNTEAFF. The CDR3 region has the DNA TGTGCCAGCAGCGGATTCCGAGACAGGGGTAACACTGAAGCTTTCTTT.

This rearrangement joins TRBV20-1 to TRBJ2-5; 9 bases are a match to TRBD2. J was trimmed by 1 base and V by 0 bases; bases with no gene match: 3. Germline CDR1 reads DFQATT; CDR2 reads SNEGSKA (reference sequence). This CDR3 comprises 15 residues. Here the CDR3 DNA reads TGCAGTGCTAGAGACCGACTAGCGGCCCAAGAGACCCAGTACTTC. The encoded protein is CSARDRLAAQETQYF.

This clonotype was counted between two and nine times. J is TRBJ1-4 and V is TRBV6-6, with D perhaps TRBD1 (6 bases). CDR1 is MNHNY, CDR2 SVGAGI, per germline (reference sequence). With 8 bases removed from V and 5 bases from J, the gap between germline ends came to 15 bases. The CDR3 loop spans 14 amino acids. The CDR3 DNA follows: TGTGCCAGCGGGAGGGGGGGGAAAAATGAAAAACTGTTTTTT. The encoded protein is CASGRGGKNEKLFF.

The CDR3 sequence is CASSIAGGEDTQYF. The CDR3 DNA is TGTGCCAGCAGCATCGCAGGGGGTGAAGATACGCAGTATTTT. This rearrangement joins TRBV11-2 to TRBJ2-3; TRBD1 aligns across 7 bases. The V gene's germline CDR1 is SGHAT and CDR2 FQNNGV. The length of the CDR3 is 14 residues. V gave up 5 bases and J gave up 5 bases; unmatched junction bases: 7. Filled out from reference TRBV11-2 and TRBJ2-3, the complete variable domain reads EAGVAQSPRYKIIEKRQSVAFWCNPISGHATLYWYQQILGQGPKLLIQFQNNGVVDDSQLPKDRFSAERLKGVDSTLKIQPAKLEDSAVYLCASSIAGGEDTQYFGPGTRLTVL.

This clonotype was seen many times. V gene TRBV6-2 or TRBV6-3 combines with J gene TRBJ2-7, with TRBD2 as a possible D gene (5 bases). The length of the CDR3 is 16 residues. V gave up 0 bases and J gave up 3 bases, with 15 bases separating them. Germline-derived CDR1 and CDR2 are MNHEY and SVGEGT. The CDR3 DNA reads TGTGCCAGCAGTTACTCGATGCTCCGGGGAGACTACGAGCAGTACGTC. As protein: CASSYSMLRGDYEQYV.

At least ten counts were recorded for this clonotype. This sequence joins TRBV7-2 and TRBJ2-3, with D possibly TRBD2 on 6 matching bases. Germline V lookup: CDR1 SGHTA, CDR2 FQGNSA. This CDR3 comprises 16 residues. V lost 5 bases to trimming and J lost 7 bases, with 22 bases between them. As DNA, the CDR3 is TGTGCCAGCAGCCGAGGGACGGAGGGGTATTGGAATACGCAGTATTTT. Translation gives CASSRGTEGYWNTQYF.